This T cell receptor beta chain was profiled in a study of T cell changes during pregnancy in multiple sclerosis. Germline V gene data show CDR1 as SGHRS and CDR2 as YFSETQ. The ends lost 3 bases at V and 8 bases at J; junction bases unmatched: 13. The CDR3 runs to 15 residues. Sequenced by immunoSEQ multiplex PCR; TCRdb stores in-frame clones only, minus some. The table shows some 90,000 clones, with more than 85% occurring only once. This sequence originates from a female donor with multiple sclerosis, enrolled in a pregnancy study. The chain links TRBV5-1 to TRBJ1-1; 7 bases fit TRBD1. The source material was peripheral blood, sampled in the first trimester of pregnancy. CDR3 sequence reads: CASSSTGTVRTEAFF. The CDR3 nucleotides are TGCGCCAGCAGCTCTACCGGGACAGTTCGTACAGAAGCTTTCTTT.